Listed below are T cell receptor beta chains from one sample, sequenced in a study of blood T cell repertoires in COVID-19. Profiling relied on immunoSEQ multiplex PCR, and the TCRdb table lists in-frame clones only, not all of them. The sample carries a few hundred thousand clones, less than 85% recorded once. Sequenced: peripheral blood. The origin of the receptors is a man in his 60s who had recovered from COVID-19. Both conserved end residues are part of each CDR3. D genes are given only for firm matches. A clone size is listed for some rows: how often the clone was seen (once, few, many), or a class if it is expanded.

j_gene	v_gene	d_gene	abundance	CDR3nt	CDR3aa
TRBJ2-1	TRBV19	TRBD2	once	TGTGCGAGCGGGAGCTACAATGAGCAGTTCTTC	CASGSYNEQFF
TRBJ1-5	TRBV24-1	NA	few	TGTGCCACCAGCACAGCGGGACGGGGCAATCAGCCCCAGCATTTT	CATSTAGRGNQPQHF
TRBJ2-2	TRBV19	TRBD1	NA	TGTGCCAGTAGCCCCCGGGACAGGGGACACACCGGGGAGCTGTTTTTT	CASSPRDRGHTGELFF
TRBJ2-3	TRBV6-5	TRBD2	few	TGTGCCAGTCGTACCGGGACTAGCGGGACGGATACGCAGTATTTT	CASRTGTSGTDTQYF
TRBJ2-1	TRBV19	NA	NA	TGTGCCAGTAGTATAGCGGGAGCGGCCTACAATGAGCAGTTCTTC	CASSIAGAAYNEQFF
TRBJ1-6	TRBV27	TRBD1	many	TGTGCCAGCAGTTCCGACAGGGGGAATTCACCCCTCCACTTT	CASSSDRGNSPLHF
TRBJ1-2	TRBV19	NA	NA	TGTGCCAGTAGTATAGGAGGTAATACAGGGACCCTCTATGGCTACACCTTC	CASSIGGNTGTLYGYTF
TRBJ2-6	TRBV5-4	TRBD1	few	TGTGCCAGCAGCCCGGGACAGTTACGGTCCTCTGGGGCCAACGTCCTGACTTTC	CASSPGQLRSSGANVLTF
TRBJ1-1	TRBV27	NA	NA	TGTGCCAGCAGTTTATTTGGGGCCCAACGATACGCTGAAGCTTTCTTT	CASSLFGAQRYAEAFF
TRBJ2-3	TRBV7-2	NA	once	TGTGCCAGCAGCCACAACTGGGGGGGCACAGATACGCAGTATTTT	CASSHNWGGTDTQYF
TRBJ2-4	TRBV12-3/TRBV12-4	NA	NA	TGTGCCAGCAGTTTAGGCGGAATTCAGTACTTC	CASSLGGIQYF
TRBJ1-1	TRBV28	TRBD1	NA	TGTGCCAGCAGTTTGCTGGGACAGGGTGAAGCTTTCTTT	CASSLLGQGEAFF
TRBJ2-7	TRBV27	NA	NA	TGTGCCAGCAGTTTAAATTCTGGACCACCAGGGGGGTACGAGCAGTACTTC	CASSLNSGPPGGYEQYF
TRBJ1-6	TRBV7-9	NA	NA	TGTGCCAGCAGCCCCTCAAGGGGTGGTAATTCACCCCTCCACTTT	CASSPSRGGNSPLHF
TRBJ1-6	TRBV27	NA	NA	TGTGCCAGCAGTTTAAGGGGGAGCGCCCGGGGCGTAGGATCACCCCTCCACTTT	CASSLRGSARGVGSPLHF
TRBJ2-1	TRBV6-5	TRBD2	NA	TGTGCCAGCAGTCAACTAGCGGGAGGGAATAATGAGCAGTTCTTC	CASSQLAGGNNEQFF
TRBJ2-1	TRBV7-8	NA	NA	TGTGCCAGCCTTAGTGGGCTAATCTCCTACAATGAGCAGTTCTTC	CASLSGLISYNEQFF